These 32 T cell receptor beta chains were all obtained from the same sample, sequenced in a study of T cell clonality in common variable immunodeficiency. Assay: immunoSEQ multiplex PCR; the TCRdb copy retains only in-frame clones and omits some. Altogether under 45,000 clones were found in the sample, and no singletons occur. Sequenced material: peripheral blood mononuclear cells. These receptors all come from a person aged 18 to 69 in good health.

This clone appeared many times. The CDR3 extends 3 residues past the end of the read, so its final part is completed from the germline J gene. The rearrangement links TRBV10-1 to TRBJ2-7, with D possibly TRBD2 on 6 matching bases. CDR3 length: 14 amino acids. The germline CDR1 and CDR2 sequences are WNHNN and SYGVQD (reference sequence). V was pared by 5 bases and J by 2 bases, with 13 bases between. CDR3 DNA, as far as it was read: TGCGCCAGCAGTTTTAGCGGTCCCCCCTACGAG. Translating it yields CASSFSGPPYE. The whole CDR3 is CASSFSGPPYEQYF.

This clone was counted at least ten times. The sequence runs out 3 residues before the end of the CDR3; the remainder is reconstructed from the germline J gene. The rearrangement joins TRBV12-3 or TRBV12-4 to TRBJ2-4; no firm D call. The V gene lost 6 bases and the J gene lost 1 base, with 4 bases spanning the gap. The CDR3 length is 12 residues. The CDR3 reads CASSMAKNIQYF. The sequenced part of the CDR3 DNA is TGTGCCAGCAGCATGGCCAAAAACATT.

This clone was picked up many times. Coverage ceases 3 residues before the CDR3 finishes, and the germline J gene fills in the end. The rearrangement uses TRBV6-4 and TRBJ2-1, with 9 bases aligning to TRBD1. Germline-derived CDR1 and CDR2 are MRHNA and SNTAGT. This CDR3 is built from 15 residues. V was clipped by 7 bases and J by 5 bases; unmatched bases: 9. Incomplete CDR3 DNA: TGTGCCAGCACCCCGGGACAGGGTCTTCACAATGAG. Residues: CASTPGQGLHNE. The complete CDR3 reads CASTPGQGLHNEQFF.

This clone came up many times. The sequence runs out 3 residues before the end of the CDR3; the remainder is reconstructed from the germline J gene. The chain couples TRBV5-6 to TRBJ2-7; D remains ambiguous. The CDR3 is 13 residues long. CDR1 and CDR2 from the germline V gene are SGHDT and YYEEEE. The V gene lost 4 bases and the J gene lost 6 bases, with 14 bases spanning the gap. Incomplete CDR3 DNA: TGTGCCAGCAGCGGCAACCCGGCGGTCGAG. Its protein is CASSGNPAVE. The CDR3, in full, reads CASSGNPAVEQYF.

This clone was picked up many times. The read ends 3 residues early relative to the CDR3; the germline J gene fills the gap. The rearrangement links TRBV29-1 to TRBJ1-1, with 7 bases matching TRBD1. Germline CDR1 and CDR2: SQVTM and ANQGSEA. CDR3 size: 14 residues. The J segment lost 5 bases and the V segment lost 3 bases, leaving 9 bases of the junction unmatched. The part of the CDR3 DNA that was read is TGCAGCGTTGAGAGGGGGCGGATGGAGACTGAA. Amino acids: CSVERGRMETE. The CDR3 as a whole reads CSVERGRMETEAFF.

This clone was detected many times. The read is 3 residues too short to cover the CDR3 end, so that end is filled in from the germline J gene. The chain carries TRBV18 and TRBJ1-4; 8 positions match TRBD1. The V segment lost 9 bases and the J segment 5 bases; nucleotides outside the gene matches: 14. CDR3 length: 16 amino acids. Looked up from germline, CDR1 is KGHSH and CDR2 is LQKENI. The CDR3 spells CASSPTGGFSNEKLFF. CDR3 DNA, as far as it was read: TGTGCCAGTTCGCCCACAGGGGGTTTTTCCAATGAAAAA.

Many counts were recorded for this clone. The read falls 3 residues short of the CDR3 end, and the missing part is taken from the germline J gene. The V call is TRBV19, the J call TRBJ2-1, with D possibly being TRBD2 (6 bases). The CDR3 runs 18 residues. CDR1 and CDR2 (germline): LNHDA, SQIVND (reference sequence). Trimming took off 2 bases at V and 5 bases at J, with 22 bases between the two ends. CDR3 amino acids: CASSIPPGGLKRNNEQFF. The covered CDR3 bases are TGTGCCAGTAGTATACCCCCCGGAGGGCTAAAACGGAACAATGAG.

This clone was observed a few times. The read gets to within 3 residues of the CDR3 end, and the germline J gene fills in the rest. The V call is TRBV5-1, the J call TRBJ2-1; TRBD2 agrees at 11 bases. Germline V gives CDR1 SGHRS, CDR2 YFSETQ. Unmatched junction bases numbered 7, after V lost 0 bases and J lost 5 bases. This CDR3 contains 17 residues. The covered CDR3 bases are TGCGCCAGCAGCTTGGGTAGCGGGGGGGCTAAGGACAATGAG. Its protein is CASSLGSGGAKDNE. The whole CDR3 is CASSLGSGGAKDNEQFF.

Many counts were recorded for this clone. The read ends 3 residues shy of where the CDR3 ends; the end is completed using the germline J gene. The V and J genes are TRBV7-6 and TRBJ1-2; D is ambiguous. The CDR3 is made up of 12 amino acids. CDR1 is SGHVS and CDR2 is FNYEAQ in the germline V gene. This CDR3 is CASSPPLGGYTF. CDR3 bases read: TGTGCCAGCAGCCCACCCCTAGGAGGC.

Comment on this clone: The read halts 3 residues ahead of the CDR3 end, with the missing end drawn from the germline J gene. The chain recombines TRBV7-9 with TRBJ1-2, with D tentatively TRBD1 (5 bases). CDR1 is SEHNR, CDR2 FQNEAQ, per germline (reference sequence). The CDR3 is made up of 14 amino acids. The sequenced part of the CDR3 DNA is TGTGCCAGTGTTACTAGCGGGGGATACAATGAC. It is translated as CASVTSGGYND. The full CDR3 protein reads CASVTSGGYNDYTF. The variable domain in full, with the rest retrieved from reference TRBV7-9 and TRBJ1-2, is DTGVSQNPRHKITKRGQNVTFRCDPISEHNRLYWYRQTLGQGPEFLTYFQNEAQLEKSRLLSDRFSAERPKGSFSTLEIQRTEQGDSAMYLCASVTSGGYNDYTFGSGTRLTVV.

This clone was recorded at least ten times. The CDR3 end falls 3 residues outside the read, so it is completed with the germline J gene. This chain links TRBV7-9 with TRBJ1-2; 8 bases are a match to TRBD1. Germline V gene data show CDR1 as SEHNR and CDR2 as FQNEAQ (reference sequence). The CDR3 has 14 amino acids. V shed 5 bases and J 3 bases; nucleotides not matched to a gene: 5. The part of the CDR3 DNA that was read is TGTGCCAGCAGCATATCAGGGGGCGACTATGGC. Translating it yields CASSISGGDYG. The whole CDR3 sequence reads CASSISGGDYGYTF.

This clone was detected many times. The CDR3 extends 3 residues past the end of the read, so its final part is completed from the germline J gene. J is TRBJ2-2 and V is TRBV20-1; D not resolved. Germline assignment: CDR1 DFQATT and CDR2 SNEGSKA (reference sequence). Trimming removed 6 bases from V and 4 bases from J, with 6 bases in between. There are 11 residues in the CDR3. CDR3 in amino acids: CSALVTGELFF. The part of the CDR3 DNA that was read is TGCAGTGCACTCGTCACCGGGGAG.

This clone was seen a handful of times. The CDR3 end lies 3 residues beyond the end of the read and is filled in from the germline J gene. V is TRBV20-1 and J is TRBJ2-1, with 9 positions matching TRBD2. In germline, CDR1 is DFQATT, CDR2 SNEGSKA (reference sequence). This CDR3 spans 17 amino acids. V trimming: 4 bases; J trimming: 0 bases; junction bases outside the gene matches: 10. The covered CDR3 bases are TGCAGTGCTACGACTAGCGGACTCCTTAGCTCCTACAATGAG. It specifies CSATTSGLLSSYNE. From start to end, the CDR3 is CSATTSGLLSSYNEQFF.

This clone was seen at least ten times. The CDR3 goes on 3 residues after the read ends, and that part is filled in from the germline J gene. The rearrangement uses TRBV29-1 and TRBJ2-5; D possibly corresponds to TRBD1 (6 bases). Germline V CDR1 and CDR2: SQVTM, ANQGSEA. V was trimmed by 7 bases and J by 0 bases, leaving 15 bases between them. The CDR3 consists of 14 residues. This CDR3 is CSANTGLYQETQYF. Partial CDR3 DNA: TGCAGCGCCAACACAGGGTTGTACCAAGAGACC.

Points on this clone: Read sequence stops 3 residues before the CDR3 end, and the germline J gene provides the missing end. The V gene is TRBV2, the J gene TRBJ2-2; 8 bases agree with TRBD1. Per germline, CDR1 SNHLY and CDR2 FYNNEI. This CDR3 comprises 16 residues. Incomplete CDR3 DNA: TGTGCCAGCACGGACAGGGCGAGTCACTATAATTCACCG. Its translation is CASTDRASHYNSP. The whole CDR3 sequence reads CASTDRASHYNSPLFF.

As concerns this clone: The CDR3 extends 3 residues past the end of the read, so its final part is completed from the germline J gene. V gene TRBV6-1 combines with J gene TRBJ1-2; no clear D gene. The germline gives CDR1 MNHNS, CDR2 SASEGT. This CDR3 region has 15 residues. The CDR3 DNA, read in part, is TGTGCCAGCAGTGAGGTTAGCGGGAGCACAGATACC. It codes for CASSEVSGSTDT. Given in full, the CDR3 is CASSEVSGSTDTYTF.

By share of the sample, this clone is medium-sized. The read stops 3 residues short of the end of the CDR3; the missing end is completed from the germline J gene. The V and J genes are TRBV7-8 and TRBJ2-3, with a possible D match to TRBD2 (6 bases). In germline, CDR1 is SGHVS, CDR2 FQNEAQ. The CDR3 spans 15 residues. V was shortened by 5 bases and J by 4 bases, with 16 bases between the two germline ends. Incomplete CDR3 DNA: TGTGCCAGCAGCAGGCAGCACGGGGGTCCAGATACG. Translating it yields CASSRQHGGPDT. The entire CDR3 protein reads CASSRQHGGPDTQYF.

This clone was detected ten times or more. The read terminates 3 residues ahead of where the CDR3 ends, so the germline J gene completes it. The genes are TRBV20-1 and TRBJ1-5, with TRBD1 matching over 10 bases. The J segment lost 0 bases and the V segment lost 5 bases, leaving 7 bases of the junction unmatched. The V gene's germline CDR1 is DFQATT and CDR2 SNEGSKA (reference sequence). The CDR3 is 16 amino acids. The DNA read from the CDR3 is TGCAGTGCTCGCCGGGACAGGGGAGGTAGCAATCAGCCC. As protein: CSARRDRGGSNQP. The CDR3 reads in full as CSARRDRGGSNQPQHF.

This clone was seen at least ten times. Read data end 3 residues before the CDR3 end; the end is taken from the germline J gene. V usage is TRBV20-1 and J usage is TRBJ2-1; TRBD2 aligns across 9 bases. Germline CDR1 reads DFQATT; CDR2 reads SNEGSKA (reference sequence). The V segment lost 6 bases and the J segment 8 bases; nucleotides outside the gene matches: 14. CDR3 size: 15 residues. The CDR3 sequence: CSAQKGRGGQDEQFF. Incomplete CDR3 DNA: TGCAGTGCCCAGAAGGGGCGGGGGGGCCAGGATGAG.

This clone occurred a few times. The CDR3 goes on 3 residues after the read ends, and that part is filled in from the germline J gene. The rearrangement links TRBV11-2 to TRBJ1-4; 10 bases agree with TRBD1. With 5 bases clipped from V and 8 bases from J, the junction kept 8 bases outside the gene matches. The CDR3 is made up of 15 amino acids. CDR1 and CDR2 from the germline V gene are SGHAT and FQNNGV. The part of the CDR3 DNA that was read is TGTGCCAGCAGCATGGGGACAGGGGTAGGGGAAAAA. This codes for CASSMGTGVGEK. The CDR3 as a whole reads CASSMGTGVGEKLFF.

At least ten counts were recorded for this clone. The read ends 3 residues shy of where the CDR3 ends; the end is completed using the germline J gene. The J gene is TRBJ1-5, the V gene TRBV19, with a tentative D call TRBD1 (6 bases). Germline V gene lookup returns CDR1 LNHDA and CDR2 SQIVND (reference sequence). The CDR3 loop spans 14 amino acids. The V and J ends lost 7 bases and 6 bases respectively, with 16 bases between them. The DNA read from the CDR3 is TGTGCCAGTACAGAACAGGGATCGGGTCAGCCC. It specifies CASTEQGSGQP. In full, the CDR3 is CASTEQGSGQPQHF.

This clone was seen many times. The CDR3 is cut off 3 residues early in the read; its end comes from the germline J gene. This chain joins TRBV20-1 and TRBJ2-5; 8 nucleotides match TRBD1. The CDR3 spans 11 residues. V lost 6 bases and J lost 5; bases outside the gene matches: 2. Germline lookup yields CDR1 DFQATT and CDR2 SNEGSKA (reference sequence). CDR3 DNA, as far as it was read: TGCAGTGCGCGGACAGGGGAGACC. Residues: CSARTGET. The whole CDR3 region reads CSARTGETQYF.

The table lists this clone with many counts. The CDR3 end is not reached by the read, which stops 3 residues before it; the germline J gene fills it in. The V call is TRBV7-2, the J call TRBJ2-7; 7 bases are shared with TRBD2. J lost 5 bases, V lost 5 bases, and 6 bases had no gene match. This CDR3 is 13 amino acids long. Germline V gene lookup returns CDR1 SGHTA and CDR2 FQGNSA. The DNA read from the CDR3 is TGTGCCAGCAGCCCCCCTGGGGGGGACGAG. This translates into CASSPPGGDE. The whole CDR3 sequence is CASSPPGGDEQYF.

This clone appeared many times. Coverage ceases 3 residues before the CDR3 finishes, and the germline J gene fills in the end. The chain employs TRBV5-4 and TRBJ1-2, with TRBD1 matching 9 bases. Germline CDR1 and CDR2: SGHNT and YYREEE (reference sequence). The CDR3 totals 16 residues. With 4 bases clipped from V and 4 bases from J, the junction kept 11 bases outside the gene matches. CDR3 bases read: TGTGCCAGCAGCGCCTCCTCCGGGACAGGGATCTATGGC. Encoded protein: CASSASSGTGIYG. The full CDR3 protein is CASSASSGTGIYGYTF. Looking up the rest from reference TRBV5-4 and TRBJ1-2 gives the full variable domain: ETGVTQSPTHLIKTRGQQVTLRCSSQSGHNTVSWYQQALGQGPQFIFQYYREEENGRGNFPPRFSGLQFPNYSSELNVNALELDDSALYLCASSASSGTGIYGYTFGSGTRLTVV.

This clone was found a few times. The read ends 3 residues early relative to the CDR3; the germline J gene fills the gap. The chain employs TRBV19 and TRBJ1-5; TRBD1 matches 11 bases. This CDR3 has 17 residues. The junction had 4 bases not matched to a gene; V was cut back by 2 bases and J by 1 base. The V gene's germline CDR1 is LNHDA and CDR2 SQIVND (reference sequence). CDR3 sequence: CASSIRTGGLSNQPQHF. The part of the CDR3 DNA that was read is TGTGCCAGTAGTATACGGACAGGGGGCTTAAGCAATCAGCCC. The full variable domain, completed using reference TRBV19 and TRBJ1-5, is DGGITQSPKYLFRKEGQNVTLSCEQNLNHDAMYWYRQDPGQGLRLIYYSQIVNDFQKGDIAEGYSVSREKKESFPLTVTSAQKNPTAFYLCASSIRTGGLSNQPQHFGDGTRLSIL.

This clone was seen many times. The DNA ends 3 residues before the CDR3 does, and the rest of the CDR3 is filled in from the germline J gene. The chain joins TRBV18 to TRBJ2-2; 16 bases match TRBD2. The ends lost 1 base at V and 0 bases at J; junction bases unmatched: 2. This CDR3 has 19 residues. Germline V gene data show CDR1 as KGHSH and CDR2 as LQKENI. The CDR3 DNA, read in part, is TGTGCCAGCTCACCACTGGGACTAGCGGGAGGGCCGAACACCGGGGAG. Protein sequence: CASSPLGLAGGPNTGE. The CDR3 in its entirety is CASSPLGLAGGPNTGELFF.

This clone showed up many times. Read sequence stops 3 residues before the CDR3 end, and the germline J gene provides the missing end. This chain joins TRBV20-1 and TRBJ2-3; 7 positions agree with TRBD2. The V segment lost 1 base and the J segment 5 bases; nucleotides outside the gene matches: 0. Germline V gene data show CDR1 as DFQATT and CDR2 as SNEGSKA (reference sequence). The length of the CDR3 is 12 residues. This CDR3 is CSARAGGDTQYF. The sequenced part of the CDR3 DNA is TGCAGTGCTAGAGCGGGGGGAGATACG.

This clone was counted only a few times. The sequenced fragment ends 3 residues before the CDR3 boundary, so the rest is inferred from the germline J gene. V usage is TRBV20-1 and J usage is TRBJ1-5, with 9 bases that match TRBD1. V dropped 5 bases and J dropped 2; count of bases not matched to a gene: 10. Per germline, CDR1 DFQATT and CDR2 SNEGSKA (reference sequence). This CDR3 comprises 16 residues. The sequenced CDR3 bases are TGCAGTGCTTCGGGACAGGGTATGAGGGGCAATCAGCCC. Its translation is CSASGQGMRGNQP. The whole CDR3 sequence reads CSASGQGMRGNQPQHF.

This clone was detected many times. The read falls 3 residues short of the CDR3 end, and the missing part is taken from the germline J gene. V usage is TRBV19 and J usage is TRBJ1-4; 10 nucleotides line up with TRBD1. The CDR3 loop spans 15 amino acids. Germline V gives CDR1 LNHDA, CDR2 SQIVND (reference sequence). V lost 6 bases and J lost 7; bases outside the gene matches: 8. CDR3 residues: CASSLRDRGFEKLFF. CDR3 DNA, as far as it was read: TGTGCCAGTAGCCTCCGGGACAGGGGATTTGAAAAA.

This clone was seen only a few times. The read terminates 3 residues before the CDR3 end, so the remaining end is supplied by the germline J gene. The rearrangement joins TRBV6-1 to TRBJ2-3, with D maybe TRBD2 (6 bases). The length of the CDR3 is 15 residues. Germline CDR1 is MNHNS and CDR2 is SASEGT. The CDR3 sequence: CASSDRVAAGQPQYF. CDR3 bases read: TGTGCCAGCAGTGACCGGGTGGCAGCGGGTCAGCCG.

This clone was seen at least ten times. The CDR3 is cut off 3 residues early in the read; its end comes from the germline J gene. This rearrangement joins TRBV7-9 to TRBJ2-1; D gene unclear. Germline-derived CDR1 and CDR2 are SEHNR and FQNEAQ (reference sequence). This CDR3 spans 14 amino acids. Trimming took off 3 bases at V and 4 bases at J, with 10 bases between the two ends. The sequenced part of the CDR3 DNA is TGTGCCAGCAGCTTTTTACTAAGTTACAATGAG. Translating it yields CASSFLLSYNE. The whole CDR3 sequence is CASSFLLSYNEQFF.

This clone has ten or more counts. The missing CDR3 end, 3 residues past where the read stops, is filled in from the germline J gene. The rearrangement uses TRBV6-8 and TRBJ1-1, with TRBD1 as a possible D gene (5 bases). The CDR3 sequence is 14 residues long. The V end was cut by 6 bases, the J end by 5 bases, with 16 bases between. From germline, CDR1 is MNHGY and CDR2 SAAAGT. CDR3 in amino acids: CASSLAQGETEAFF. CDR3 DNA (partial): TGTGCCAGCAGCCTAGCGCAGGGTGAGACTGAA.